The TCR beta chain under discussion was sequenced for a study of control samples from healthy donors and cancer patients. The CDR3 runs to 16 residues. The V segment lost 2 bases and the J segment 3 bases; nucleotides outside the gene matches: 8. CDR1 is KGHSH, CDR2 LQKENI, per germline. The assay was immunoSEQ multiplex PCR, and TCRdb's table has in-frame clones only and misses some. The repertoire holds 68,000 or so clones, with about 83% as singletons. This chain connects TRBV18 to TRBJ2-3; 7 nucleotides line up with TRBD2. This TCR derives from a man aged 55 to 70 in good health. Sequencing was carried out using blood. The CDR3 is CASSPRLAVGTDTQYF. The CDR3 nucleotides read TGTGCCAGCTCACCAAGACTAGCAGTAGGGACAGATACGCAGTATTTT.